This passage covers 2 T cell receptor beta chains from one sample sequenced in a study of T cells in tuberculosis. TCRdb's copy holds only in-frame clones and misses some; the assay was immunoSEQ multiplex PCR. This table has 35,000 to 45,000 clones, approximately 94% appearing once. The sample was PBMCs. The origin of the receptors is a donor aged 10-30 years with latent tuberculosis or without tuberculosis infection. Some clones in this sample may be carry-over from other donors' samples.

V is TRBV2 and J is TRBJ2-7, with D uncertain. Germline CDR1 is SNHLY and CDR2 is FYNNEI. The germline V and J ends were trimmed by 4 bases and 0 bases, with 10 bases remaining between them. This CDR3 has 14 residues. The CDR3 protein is CASSVERHSYEQYF. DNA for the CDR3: TGTGCCAGCAGTGTGGAGCGTCACTCCTACGAGCAGTACTTC. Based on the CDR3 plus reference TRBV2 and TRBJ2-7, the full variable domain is EPEVTQTPSHQVTQMGQEVILRCVPISNHLYFYWYRQILGQKVEFLVSFYNNEISEKSEIFDDQFSVERPDGSNFTLKIRSTKLEDSAMYFCASSVERHSYEQYFGPGTRLTVT.

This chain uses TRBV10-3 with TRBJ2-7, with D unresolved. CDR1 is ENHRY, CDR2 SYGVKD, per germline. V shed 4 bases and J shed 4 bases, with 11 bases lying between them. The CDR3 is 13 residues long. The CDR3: CAISGGIHYEQYF. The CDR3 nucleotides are TGTGCCATCAGTGGAGGCATCCATTACGAGCAGTACTTC.